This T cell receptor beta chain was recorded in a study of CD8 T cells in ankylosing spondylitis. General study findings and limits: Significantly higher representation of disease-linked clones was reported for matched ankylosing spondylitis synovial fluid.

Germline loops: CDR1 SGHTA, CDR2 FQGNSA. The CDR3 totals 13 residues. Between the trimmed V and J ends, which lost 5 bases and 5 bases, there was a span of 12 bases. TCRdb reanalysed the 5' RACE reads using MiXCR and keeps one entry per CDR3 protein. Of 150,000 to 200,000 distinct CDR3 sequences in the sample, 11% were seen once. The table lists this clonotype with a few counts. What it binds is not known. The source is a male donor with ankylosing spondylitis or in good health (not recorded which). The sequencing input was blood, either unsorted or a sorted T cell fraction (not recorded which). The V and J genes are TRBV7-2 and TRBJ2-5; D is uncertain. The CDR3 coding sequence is TGTGCCAGCAGCCGCGGCGTGGACGAGACCCAGTACTTC. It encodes CASSRGVDETQYF.